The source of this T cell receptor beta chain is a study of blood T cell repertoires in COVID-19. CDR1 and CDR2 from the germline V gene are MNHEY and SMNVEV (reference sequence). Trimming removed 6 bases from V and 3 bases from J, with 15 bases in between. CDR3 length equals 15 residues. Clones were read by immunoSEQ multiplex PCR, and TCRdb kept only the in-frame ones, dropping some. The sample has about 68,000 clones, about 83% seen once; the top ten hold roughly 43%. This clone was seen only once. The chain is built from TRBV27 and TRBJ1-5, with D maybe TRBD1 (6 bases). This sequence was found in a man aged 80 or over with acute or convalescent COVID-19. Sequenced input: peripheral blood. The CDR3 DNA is TGTGCCAGCAGACGAACAGGGAAGTTCAATCAGCCCCAGCATTTT. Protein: CASRRTGKFNQPQHF.